This T cell receptor (beta chain) was sequenced in a study of neurological immune-mediated disorders. By 5'RACE with 10-nucleotide random UMIs, the cDNA was made. TCRdb recomputed calls from the 5' RACE reads with MiXCR, one row per CDR3 protein. The repertoire holds approximately 130,000 distinct CDR3 sequences, with roughly 3.2% as singletons. Germline lookup yields CDR1 DFQATT and CDR2 SNEGSKA (reference sequence). V was clipped by 7 bases and J by 4 bases; unmatched bases: 4. The CDR3 spans 12 residues. This clonotype was seen a handful of times. Its antigen is unknown. Possible read error: a much larger clone is one base away. Whole-study results and caveats: When the repertoires were sorted by phylogenetic grouping, those of 18 of 34 multiple sclerosis patients ended up in one related-CDR3 cluster, a possible signature. There was no clinical or MRI feature that was associated with the multiple sclerosis repertoire cluster. The absence of shared CDR3 amino acid sequences among expanded clones across subjects suggests private repertoires in all groups.

The origin of this receptor is a woman aged 25 to 39 with multiple sclerosis. V and J are TRBV20-1 and TRBJ2-1, with 7 bases fitting TRBD1. Sequences were obtained from PBMCs. The CDR3 DNA follows: TGCAGTGATAAGACAGGGTACAATGAGCAGTTCTTC. Protein: CSDKTGYNEQFF.